Included here is one TCR beta chain sequence, with context. The target antigen is unknown. Trimming stripped 6 bases from V and 3 bases from J, with 11 bases between. The CDR3 has 13 residues. The germline V gene encodes CDR1 SQVTM and CDR2 ANQGSEA. These data come from a study of lymphopenia after photon versus proton radiotherapy. Points from the study as a whole: After lymphocyte nadir, photon-treated repertoires showed oligoclonal expansion, especially CD8+ Temra. Post-nadir TCR diversity decline inversely tracked overall survival among those who died. Survival link was tested only in deceased patients; proton benefit remains a possibility. Photon-treated patients lost naive T cells and TCR diversity; proton-treated stayed stable.

Clones were sequenced by immunoSEQ multiplex PCR, and TCRdb holds only the in-frame ones, with some missing. The sample comprises 67,000 or so clones, 80% to 90% of which are singletons, and roughly a tenth rests with the top ten. The rearrangement joins TRBV29-1 to TRBJ2-2; tentative D call: TRBD1 (5 bases). The material was peripheral blood, obtained from a patient treated with proton-based radiotherapy. The source is an elderly man with esophageal cancer. CDR3 residues: CSVRQMDTGELFF. For the CDR3, the DNA is TGCAGCGTGAGACAGATGGACACCGGGGAGCTGTTTTTT.